Sequencing of this TCR beta chain was carried out in a study of shared clonotypes between healthy human individuals. This CDR3 has 15 amino acids. Trimming took off 5 bases at V and 4 bases at J, with 17 bases between the two ends. CDR1 is SEHNR, CDR2 FQNEAQ, per germline (reference sequence). Points on this clone: The target antigen is unknown.

CD45RO negativity and positive selection for CCR7 defined naive CD8 cells, a population that excluded terminally differentiated effector memory CD45RA+ cells. The material for each subset, its genomic DNA, was split evenly across several immunoSEQ plates. Clones were sequenced by immunoSEQ multiplex PCR, and TCRdb holds only the in-frame ones, with some missing. Among about 2.1 million clones, around 93% were seen once, and the ten largest hold about 1.7%. Study-level points and caveats: The authors sampled blood alone, and tissue repertoires likely differ. Naive subsets generally exceeded memory subsets in estimated richness.

This TCR was recovered from a man between 18 and 29 years old in good health. Some clones in this sample may be carry-over from other donors' samples. What was sequenced was naive CD8+ T cells from PBMCs. The chain combines TRBV7-9 with TRBJ1-2; possible D gene TRBD1, 5 bases. CDR3 amino acids: CASSPWGDPSYGYTF. The CDR3 bases are TGTGCCAGCAGCCCATGGGGGGACCCGAGCTATGGCTACACCTTC.